These 27 T cell receptor beta chains came from one sample sequenced in a study of CD8 T cell repertoires and HIV-1 epitope variants. Produced via immunoSEQ multiplex PCR; TCRdb's table is partial and in-frame only. The sample has under 5,500 clones, roughly 70% seen once. These receptors lack a known antigen. The sample consisted of cultured CD8+ T cells derived from PBMCs. The source is a male donor with HIV.

V gene TRBV7-6 combines with J gene TRBJ1-2; 9 bases line up with TRBD1. Germline V lookup: CDR1 SGHVS, CDR2 FNYEAQ. V lost 5 bases, J lost 5 bases, and 12 bases stayed unmatched. This CDR3 is 16 amino acids long. In DNA, the CDR3 is TGTGCCAGCAGCCCGGGGACAGGGCTGAATTCTTATGGCTACACCTTC. It specifies CASSPGTGLNSYGYTF. Based on the CDR3 plus reference TRBV7-6 and TRBJ1-2, the full variable domain is GAGVSQSPRYKVTKRGQDVALRCDPISGHVSLYWYRQALGQGPEFLTYFNYEAQQDKSGLPNDRFSAERPEGSISTLTIQRTEQRDSAMYRCASSPGTGLNSYGYTFGSGTRLTVV.

The rearrangement joins TRBV9 to TRBJ2-1, with D unclear. V shed 0 bases and J shed 0 bases, with 10 bases lying between them. Germline V gives CDR1 SGDLS, CDR2 YYNGEE. CDR3 length equals 16 residues. CDR3 region: CASSVEAGSSYNEQFF. The CDR3, as DNA: TGTGCCAGCAGCGTAGAAGCCGGTAGCTCCTACAATGAGCAGTTCTTC.

The rearrangement joins TRBV27 to TRBJ1-3; no clear D. Per the germline V gene, CDR1 is MNHEY and CDR2 is SMNVEV (reference sequence). This CDR3 has 18 amino acids. V lost 4 bases and J 0 bases, leaving 19 bases between the germline ends. CDR3 nucleotide sequence: TGTGCCAGCAGTTCCAACATACAGCGCCTGAGCTCTGGAAACACCATATATTTT. It specifies CASSSNIQRLSSGNTIYF.

The V gene is TRBV28, the J gene TRBJ1-2; tentatively, D is TRBD1 (5 bases). The ends were cut back, 4 bases at V and 5 bases at J, with 17 bases in the middle. CDR1 is MDHEN and CDR2 is SYDVKM in the germline V gene. CDR3 length equals 15 residues. DNA of the CDR3: TGTGCCAGCAGTTCCCCAGACAGACTGAAGTATGGCTACACCTTC. Residues: CASSSPDRLKYGYTF.

This clone was seen a few times. The J gene is TRBJ2-7, the V gene TRBV5-4; TRBD1 matches at 8 bases. CDR1 and CDR2 from the germline V gene are SGHNT and YYREEE (reference sequence). The V segment lost 6 bases and the J segment 5 bases; nucleotides outside the gene matches: 4. This CDR3 has 12 amino acids. DNA for the CDR3: TGTGCCAGCAATCCACAGGGGGACGAGCAGTACTTC. Its translation: CASNPQGDEQYF.

Here the CDR3 DNA reads TGTGCCAGCAGCTCCTTGCCGGGCAATGAGCAGTTCTTC. Protein sequence: CASSSLPGNEQFF. The chain uses TRBV7-9 and TRBJ2-1; D call uncertain. The length of the CDR3 is 13 residues. Deletions cut 4 bases from V and 6 bases from J, with 10 bases between. Looked up from germline, CDR1 is SEHNR and CDR2 is FQNEAQ (reference sequence).

The table lists this clone with a few counts. The genes are TRBV21-1 and TRBJ1-5. TRBV21-1 is an annotated pseudogene. This CDR3 region has 17 residues. The CDR3 sequence: CASSRGAIDYSNQPQHF. CDR3 nucleotide sequence: TGTGCCAGCAGCAGGGGGGCTATTGATTATAGCAATCAGCCCCAGCATTTT.

This rearrangement joins TRBV6-5 to TRBJ2-7; 7 bases line up with TRBD2. Germline loops: CDR1 MNHEY, CDR2 SVGAGI. With 5 bases clipped from V and 6 bases from J, the junction kept 4 bases outside the gene matches. The CDR3 runs to 12 residues. The CDR3 is CASSAGTIEQYF. The DNA for the CDR3 is TGTGCCAGCAGTGCGGGGACTATCGAGCAGTACTTC.

The chain is built from TRBV28 and TRBJ2-2, with D unclear. Trimming left V 5 bases short and J 2 bases short, with 12 bases between. The length of the CDR3 is 15 residues. Germline CDR1 and CDR2: MDHEN and SYDVKM. The CDR3 sequence: CASSPRLYNTGELFF. The CDR3 nucleotides are TGTGCCAGCAGTCCACGGCTATATAACACCGGGGAGCTGTTTTTT. Filled out from reference TRBV28 and TRBJ2-2, the complete variable domain reads DVKVTQSSRYLVKRTGEKVFLECVQDMDHENMFWYRQDPGLGLRLIYFSYDVKMKEKGDIPEGYSVSREKKERFSLILESASTNQTSMYLCASSPRLYNTGELFFGEGSRLTVL.

This chain connects TRBV28 to TRBJ1-5; D is possibly TRBD1 (6 bases). Looked up from germline, CDR1 is MDHEN and CDR2 is SYDVKM. CDR3 size: 16 residues. V lost 4 bases and J 6 bases, leaving 19 bases between the germline ends. CDR3 DNA sequence: TGTGCCAGCAGTTACCCAACAGGGTGGGCCCCTCAGCCCCAGCATTTT. Protein sequence: CASSYPTGWAPQPQHF.

The rearrangement uses TRBV4-3 and TRBJ1-2; 7 positions match TRBD1. The V gene's germline CDR1 is LGHNA and CDR2 YSLEER. With 0 bases clipped from V and 2 bases from J, the junction kept 6 bases outside the gene matches. The CDR3 is 16 residues long. CDR3 in amino acids: CASSQDATGRNYGYTF. DNA for the CDR3: TGCGCCAGCAGCCAAGACGCGACAGGGAGAAACTATGGCTACACCTTC.

By proportion, this clone is medium-sized. The chain is built from TRBV27 and TRBJ1-1; D remains unclear. The CDR3 length is 13 residues. Germline V gene sequence: CDR1 MNHEY, CDR2 SMNVEV (reference sequence). Deletions cut 0 bases from V and 5 bases from J, with 7 bases between. CDR3 sequence reads: CASSLSLVTEAFF. The CDR3, as DNA: TGTGCCAGCAGTTTATCCTTGGTGACTGAAGCTTTCTTT.

In its sample, this clone is medium-sized. The CDR3 region has the DNA TGCGCCAGCAGCCAAGACCGGCCCAGTAGGGCGGATACGCAGTATTTT. Encoded protein: CASSQDRPSRADTQYF. This chain connects TRBV4-3 to TRBJ2-3; D gene ambiguous. The germline CDR1 and CDR2 sequences are LGHNA and YSLEER. The length of the CDR3 is 16 residues. Trimming shortened V by 0 bases and J by 6 bases, and 16 bases separated the two germline ends.

The chain recombines TRBV6-5 with TRBJ1-1; no clear D. The CDR3 runs to 15 residues. Trimming pared 0 bases from V and 1 base from J, leaving 9 bases between. The germline CDR1 and CDR2 sequences are MNHEY and SVGAGI. CDR3 DNA sequence: TGTGCCAGCAGTTACTCGATCGGAGGGAACACTGAAGCTTTCTTT. Its translation: CASSYSIGGNTEAFF.

The chain has TRBV5-4 and TRBJ1-2; D remains ambiguous. Germline loops: CDR1 SGHNT, CDR2 YYREEE (reference sequence). CDR3 length: 15 amino acids. V gave up 0 bases and J gave up 7 bases, with 16 bases separating them. DNA for the CDR3: TGTGCCAGCAGCTTGGGGCTTACCTCACCGGGTGGCTACACCTTC. Translation: CASSLGLTSPGGYTF. The whole variable domain, filled in from reference TRBV5-4 and TRBJ1-2, reads ETGVTQSPTHLIKTRGQQVTLRCSSQSGHNTVSWYQQALGQGPQFIFQYYREEENGRGNFPPRFSGLQFPNYSSELNVNALELDDSALYLCASSLGLTSPGGYTFGSGTRLTVV.

The CDR3 region has the DNA TGTGCCAGCAGTTCTAGCGGGGGGGTATCCTACAATGAGCAGTTCTTC. Its protein product is CASSSSGGVSYNEQFF. The V and J genes are TRBV7-2 and TRBJ2-1; 12 nucleotides match TRBD2. Looked up from germline, CDR1 is SGHTA and CDR2 is FQGNSA. This CDR3 is built from 16 residues. The trim removed 6 bases at V and 1 base at J, leaving 4 bases unmatched.

This clone was recorded once. V usage is TRBV28 and J usage is TRBJ2-1; possible D gene TRBD2, 6 bases. Germline loops: CDR1 MDHEN, CDR2 SYDVKM. The CDR3 totals 14 residues. V dropped 5 bases and J dropped 7 bases, with 15 bases sitting between them. The CDR3, as DNA: TGTGCCAGCAGTGTAACCGGGAGATCGAATGAGCAGTTCTTC. Translation: CASSVTGRSNEQFF.

The CDR3 is CATRSGSNQPQHF. The CDR3 bases are TGTGCCACCCGGAGCGGGAGCAATCAGCCCCAGCATTTT. This sequence joins TRBV28 and TRBJ1-5; D not certain. Germline V gives CDR1 MDHEN, CDR2 SYDVKM. Trimming removed 10 bases from V and 1 base from J, with 11 bases in between. There are 13 residues in the CDR3.

V is TRBV6-5 and J is TRBJ2-2, with D perhaps given as TRBD1 or TRBD2 (5 bases each). The CDR3 has 15 amino acids. Between the trimmed V and J ends, which lost 6 bases and 1 base, there was a span of 12 bases. Germline assignment: CDR1 MNHEY and CDR2 SVGAGI. CDR3 sequence reads: CASRGRQKNTGELFF. CDR3 in DNA: TGTGCCAGCAGGGGGAGACAGAAGAACACCGGGGAGCTGTTTTTT.

This clone was detected a few times. The rearrangement links TRBV11-3 to TRBJ2-7, with 7 bases lining up with TRBD1. Germline loops: CDR1 SGHNT, CDR2 YENEEA. This CDR3 spans 12 amino acids. Trimming removed 6 bases from V and 5 bases from J; junction bases left unmatched: 4. CDR3 in DNA: TGTGCCAGCAGTTATACAGGGGACGAGCAGTACTTC. Its translation: CASSYTGDEQYF.

The DNA for the CDR3 is TGTGCCAGCAGTCCCGGGGGGGTTCTAGCGGGGGGGGCTAGCACAGATACGCAGTATTTT. Amino acids: CASSPGGVLAGGASTDTQYF. The genes are TRBV27 and TRBJ2-3; TRBD2 aligns across 12 bases. V gave up 5 bases and J gave up 0 bases; unmatched junction bases: 15. Germline V lookup: CDR1 MNHEY, CDR2 SMNVEV (reference sequence). The CDR3 spans 20 residues.

As DNA, the CDR3 is TGTGCCAGCAGCTCACAGGGCTCGTACGAGCAGTACTTC. This codes for CASSSQGSYEQYF. This chain links TRBV7-9 with TRBJ2-7, with D perhaps TRBD1 (6 bases). The CDR3 spans 13 residues. The germline V gene has CDR1 SEHNR and CDR2 FQNEAQ (reference sequence). V was cut by 4 bases and J by 4 bases, with 11 bases left in between.

V and J are TRBV6-1 and TRBJ2-7, with D tentatively TRBD1 (5 bases). The V end lost 5 bases, the J end lost 2 bases, and 10 bases lay between the germline ends. This CDR3 spans 13 amino acids. Germline CDR1 and CDR2: MNHNS and SASEGT. CDR3 region: CASSYGATYEQYF. The CDR3 DNA reads TGTGCCAGCAGTTATGGGGCCACCTACGAGCAGTACTTC.

The V call is TRBV11-3, the J call TRBJ1-2; D unresolved. Per the germline V gene, CDR1 is SGHNT and CDR2 is YENEEA. Trimming left V 1 base short and J 6 bases short, with 9 bases between. CDR3 size: 13 residues. This CDR3 reads CASSLGPENGYTF. The CDR3 DNA reads TGTGCCAGCAGCTTAGGTCCCGAGAATGGCTACACCTTC.

The chain links TRBV6-5 to TRBJ1-5; weak D call: TRBD1 (5 bases). Germline-derived CDR1 and CDR2 are MNHEY and SVGAGI. The CDR3 spans 15 residues. The V and J ends lost 0 bases and 6 bases respectively, with 12 bases between them. In DNA form, the CDR3 reads TGTGCCAGCAGTTACTCATGGGGGGACGGTCAGCCCCAGCATTTT. It is translated as CASSYSWGDGQPQHF.

This clone is medium-sized (0.01 to 0.1%) by share. The chain links TRBV9 to TRBJ1-2; D is ambiguous. The CDR3 covers 15 residues. CDR1 is SGDLS, CDR2 YYNGEE, per germline. Trimming removed 4 bases at V and 5 bases at J, with 18 bases between. The CDR3 protein is CASSFVGSGAYGYTF. CDR3 nucleotide sequence: TGTGCCAGCAGCTTCGTAGGGTCTGGAGCTTATGGCTACACCTTC. Full variable domain (rest looked up from reference TRBV9 and TRBJ1-2): DSGVTQTPKHLITATGQRVTLRCSPRSGDLSVYWYQQSLDQGLQFLIQYYNGEERAKGNILERFSAQQFPDLHSELNLSSLELGDSALYFCASSFVGSGAYGYTFGSGTRLTVV.

This clone qualifies as medium-sized. The identical CDR3 is also encoded by other nucleotide sequences in the sample. DNA of the CDR3: TGTGCCAGCAGTAGTGACCGATGGGACAGGGAAACCTACGAGCAGTACTTC. Amino acid sequence: CASSSDRWDRETYEQYF. This sequence joins TRBV25-1 and TRBJ2-7; 9 bases match TRBD1. The CDR3 is made up of 17 amino acids. Trimming cost V 5 bases and J 2 bases; bases outside gene matches: 13. Germline-derived CDR1 and CDR2 are MGHDK and SYGVNS.